A selection of T cell receptor beta chains follows, all from one sample in a study of CD8 T cells in ankylosing spondylitis. MiXCR was run by TCRdb on the 5' RACE reads, yielding one entry per CDR3 protein. The table includes 200,000 to 250,000 distinct CDR3 sequences, roughly 25% detected once. Sample: blood, either unsorted or a sorted T cell fraction (not recorded which). These receptors were obtained from a male donor with ankylosing spondylitis or in good health (not recorded which). CDR3s include the opening cysteine and the closing phenylalanine or tryptophan. The order of the fields is J gene, D gene, clone size, V gene, CDR3 DNA, CDR3 protein. The D gene is left open where the match is weak. A clone size is listed for some rows: how often the clone was seen (once, few, many), or a class if it is expanded.

J gene: TRBJ1-4
D gene: -
clone size: many
V gene: TRBV21-1
CDR3 DNA: TGTGCCAGCACCCTACTTGAAAAACTGTTTTTT
CDR3 protein: CASTLLEKLFF

J gene: TRBJ2-1
D gene: -
clone size: many
V gene: TRBV28
CDR3 DNA: TGTGCCAGCAGGAATGAGCAGTTCTTC
CDR3 protein: CASRNEQFF

J gene: TRBJ1-1
D gene: TRBD1
clone size: many
V gene: TRBV29-1
CDR3 DNA: TGCAGCGGCAGGGACAGTCACACTGAAGCTTTCTTT
CDR3 protein: CSGRDSHTEAFF

J gene: TRBJ2-1
D gene: -
clone size: many
V gene: TRBV29-1
CDR3 DNA: TGCAGCGTTGCTGTCCTGGTTAACAATGAGCAGTTCTTC
CDR3 protein: CSVAVLVNNEQFF

J gene: TRBJ2-5
D gene: -
clone size: -
V gene: TRBV5-1
CDR3 DNA: TGCGCCAGCAGCTACAACCCAGGGGCCGGTCAAGAGACCCAGTACTTC
CDR3 protein: CASSYNPGAGQETQYF

J gene: TRBJ2-3
D gene: -
clone size: -
V gene: TRBV20-1
CDR3 DNA: TGCAGTGCCAGAGCCGCGGGTCCCACAGATACGCAGTATTTT
CDR3 protein: CSARAAGPTDTQYF

J gene: TRBJ1-1
D gene: -
clone size: hyperexpanded
V gene: TRBV12-3/TRBV12-4
CDR3 DNA: TGTGCCAGCACCGTGGACAGTCTGGACACTGAAGCTTTCTTT
CDR3 protein: CASTVDSLDTEAFF

J gene: TRBJ2-3
D gene: TRBD2
clone size: -
V gene: TRBV15
CDR3 DNA: TGTGCCACCAGCAGAGATCCCGGGACTAGCGGCACAGATACGCAGTATTTT
CDR3 protein: CATSRDPGTSGTDTQYF

J gene: TRBJ1-1
D gene: -
clone size: many
V gene: TRBV11-2
CDR3 DNA: TGTGCCAGCAGCTACATGAGGAACACTGAAGCTTTCTTT
CDR3 protein: CASSYMRNTEAFF

J gene: TRBJ2-5
D gene: TRBD1
clone size: -
V gene: TRBV4-3
CDR3 DNA: TGCGCCAGCAGCCAAGAGGGTCGGACAGGGCTAGAGACCCAGGACTTC
CDR3 protein: CASSQEGRTGLETQDF

J gene: TRBJ2-1
D gene: TRBD2
clone size: many
V gene: TRBV28
CDR3 DNA: TGTGCCAGCAGTCTCCGGACTAGCGGGGGTGAGCAGTTCTTC
CDR3 protein: CASSLRTSGGEQFF

J gene: TRBJ2-3
D gene: TRBD2
clone size: many
V gene: TRBV10-3
CDR3 DNA: TGTGCCATCAGCGAAAGTAGCGGGAGACGTACTAGCACAGATACGCAGTATTTT
CDR3 protein: CAISESSGRRTSTDTQYF

J gene: TRBJ2-5
D gene: TRBD2
clone size: many
V gene: TRBV30
CDR3 DNA: TGTGCCTGGAGTGTATATCGCACTAGCGGGATCCAAGAGACCCAGTACTTC
CDR3 protein: CAWSVYRTSGIQETQYF

J gene: TRBJ2-1
D gene: -
clone size: few
V gene: TRBV5-1
CDR3 DNA: TGCGCCAGCAGCTTGTCGGGACTCTCCTACAATGAGCAGTTCTTC
CDR3 protein: CASSLSGLSYNEQFF

J gene: TRBJ1-4
D gene: -
clone size: many
V gene: TRBV5-1
CDR3 DNA: TGCGCCAGCAGCTACACTAACGGGGACGCGGAAAAACTGTTTTTT
CDR3 protein: CASSYTNGDAEKLFF

J gene: TRBJ2-1
D gene: -
clone size: few
V gene: TRBV20-1
CDR3 DNA: TGCAGTGCTAGAGTTAGCTCCCGTGAGCAGTTCTTC
CDR3 protein: CSARVSSREQFF

J gene: TRBJ2-3
D gene: -
clone size: many
V gene: TRBV7-2
CDR3 DNA: TGTGCCAGCAGCCCTCCAAGGGGGGCGCTGAGGACAGATACGCAGTATTTT
CDR3 protein: CASSPPRGALRTDTQYF

J gene: TRBJ2-7
D gene: -
clone size: -
V gene: TRBV20-1
CDR3 DNA: TGCAGTGCTACCGGGACCTCCTACGAGCAGTACTTC
CDR3 protein: CSATGTSYEQYF

J gene: TRBJ2-2
D gene: -
clone size: many
V gene: TRBV7-2
CDR3 DNA: TGTGCCAGCAGCTTAGTGGAGCTGTCGTCGACCGGGGAGCTGTTTTTT
CDR3 protein: CASSLVELSSTGELFF

J gene: TRBJ1-5
D gene: -
clone size: many
V gene: TRBV20-1
CDR3 DNA: TGCAGTGCTGGTGACAGGTCTCAGCCCCAGCATTTT
CDR3 protein: CSAGDRSQPQHF

J gene: TRBJ2-5
D gene: -
clone size: many
V gene: TRBV5-5
CDR3 DNA: TGTGCCAGCAGCTTGACCTCTGGGGCAGAGACCCAGTACTTC
CDR3 protein: CASSLTSGAETQYF

J gene: TRBJ1-1
D gene: TRBD1
clone size: -
V gene: TRBV10-3
CDR3 DNA: TGTGCCATCAGTGAGAGAGCGACAGGGGGCACTGAAGCTTTCTTT
CDR3 protein: CAISERATGGTEAFF

J gene: TRBJ1-6
D gene: -
clone size: many
V gene: TRBV7-9
CDR3 DNA: TGTGCCAGCAGTGAGGGGACGGGGTCCGTGCCCCTCCACTTT
CDR3 protein: CASSEGTGSVPLHF

J gene: TRBJ2-5
D gene: -
clone size: few
V gene: TRBV5-6
CDR3 DNA: TGTGCCAGCAGCTTGGGCCTAGTCCCCCGGAAGACCCAGTACTTC
CDR3 protein: CASSLGLVPRKTQYF

J gene: TRBJ1-5
D gene: TRBD1
clone size: -
V gene: TRBV24-1
CDR3 DNA: TGTGCCACCAGGGGTTGGCCGGGACAGGATCAGCCCCAGCATTTT
CDR3 protein: CATRGWPGQDQPQHF

J gene: TRBJ1-4
D gene: TRBD1
clone size: many
V gene: TRBV29-1
CDR3 DNA: TGCAGCGTTCGGGACAGTTGGGGTGAAAAACTGTTTTTT
CDR3 protein: CSVRDSWGEKLFF

J gene: TRBJ2-1
D gene: TRBD2
clone size: many
V gene: TRBV12-3/TRBV12-4
CDR3 DNA: TGTGCCAGCAGTCCGTCCGTAGCGGGAGCCTCCTACAATGAGCAGTTCTTC
CDR3 protein: CASSPSVAGASYNEQFF

J gene: TRBJ2-5
D gene: TRBD1
clone size: -
V gene: TRBV6-1
CDR3 DNA: TGTGCCAGCAGTAAGCGACGGACAGGGCCACAAGAGACCCAGTACTTC
CDR3 protein: CASSKRRTGPQETQYF

J gene: TRBJ2-5
D gene: -
clone size: many
V gene: TRBV10-3
CDR3 DNA: TGTGCCATCAGCCCTCGGGTGGGTGAGACCCAGTACTTC
CDR3 protein: CAISPRVGETQYF

J gene: TRBJ1-5
D gene: TRBD1
clone size: -
V gene: TRBV4-2
CDR3 DNA: TGTGCCATCAGCCCAGGGGGGTTCAATCAGCCCCAGCATTTT
CDR3 protein: CAISPGGFNQPQHF

J gene: TRBJ2-1
D gene: TRBD2
clone size: -
V gene: TRBV27
CDR3 DNA: TGTGCCAGCAGTAATTTTGGTAGCGGGGGATACAATGAGCAGTTCTTC
CDR3 protein: CASSNFGSGGYNEQFF

J gene: TRBJ2-3
D gene: TRBD2
clone size: many
V gene: TRBV7-9
CDR3 DNA: TGTGCCAGCAGCCGGGGGACTAGCGGGATGAGCTATACGCAGTATTTT
CDR3 protein: CASSRGTSGMSYTQYF

J gene: TRBJ2-7
D gene: -
clone size: many
V gene: TRBV2
CDR3 DNA: TGTGCCAGCAGTGATGCTGCAGGGTGGGGCTACGAGCAGTACTTC
CDR3 protein: CASSDAAGWGYEQYF

J gene: TRBJ1-1
D gene: TRBD1
clone size: many
V gene: TRBV5-1
CDR3 DNA: TGCGCCAGCAGACCCGGGACAGGGTCCACTGAAGCTTTCTTT
CDR3 protein: CASRPGTGSTEAFF

J gene: TRBJ2-2
D gene: -
clone size: few
V gene: TRBV20-1
CDR3 DNA: TGCAGTGCTAGAGCCCAGGGTGACACCGGGGAGCTGTTTTTT
CDR3 protein: CSARAQGDTGELFF

J gene: TRBJ2-2
D gene: -
clone size: many
V gene: TRBV7-3
CDR3 DNA: TGTGCCAGCAGCCTCGTTGGGGACGGGGAGCTGTTTTTT
CDR3 protein: CASSLVGDGELFF

J gene: TRBJ1-6
D gene: -
clone size: many
V gene: TRBV5-6
CDR3 DNA: TGTGCCAGCAGCTTGGGGTCCCCCGATTCACCCCTCCACTTT
CDR3 protein: CASSLGSPDSPLHF

J gene: TRBJ1-1
D gene: -
clone size: many
V gene: TRBV20-1
CDR3 DNA: TGCAGTGCTAGGATACCGGGACACACGAACACTGAAGCTTTCTTT
CDR3 protein: CSARIPGHTNTEAFF

J gene: TRBJ1-5
D gene: -
clone size: many
V gene: TRBV9
CDR3 DNA: TGTGCCAGCAGCGTATCCGGTGATAGCAATCAGCCCCAGCATTTT
CDR3 protein: CASSVSGDSNQPQHF

J gene: TRBJ2-7
D gene: -
clone size: many
V gene: TRBV20-1
CDR3 DNA: TGCAGTGCTGTGGACGCCCTTAGCTCCTACGAGCAGTACTTC
CDR3 protein: CSAVDALSSYEQYF

J gene: TRBJ2-7
D gene: TRBD2
clone size: few
V gene: TRBV29-1
CDR3 DNA: TGCAGCGTAAGAGCGGGAGGACCTTCCGAGCAGTACTTC
CDR3 protein: CSVRAGGPSEQYF

J gene: TRBJ2-1
D gene: TRBD2
clone size: many
V gene: TRBV20-1
CDR3 DNA: TGCAGTGCTAGAGGAGGGCTAGCGGGGGGGGGAAGTGAGCAGTTCTTC
CDR3 protein: CSARGGLAGGGSEQFF

J gene: TRBJ2-3
D gene: TRBD2
clone size: many
V gene: TRBV7-3
CDR3 DNA: TGTGCCAGCAGCAAGACTAGCGGGAGTGCTGGCACAGATACGCAGTATTTT
CDR3 protein: CASSKTSGSAGTDTQYF

J gene: TRBJ2-3
D gene: TRBD2
clone size: many
V gene: TRBV20-1
CDR3 DNA: TGCAGTGCTAGTGAGGGCGGGAGTCATCCCAGGGCAGATACGCAGTATTTT
CDR3 protein: CSASEGGSHPRADTQYF

J gene: TRBJ2-3
D gene: -
clone size: -
V gene: TRBV20-1
CDR3 DNA: TGCAGTGCCCCAGCGGTCCCGGGTAGCACAGATACGCAGTATTTT
CDR3 protein: CSAPAVPGSTDTQYF

J gene: TRBJ2-7
D gene: -
clone size: -
V gene: TRBV29-1
CDR3 DNA: TGCAGCGTTGCTGGGAGGGGCGGGACAGGCGCCTACGAGCAGTACTTC
CDR3 protein: CSVAGRGGTGAYEQYF

J gene: TRBJ1-6
D gene: -
clone size: many
V gene: TRBV12-3/TRBV12-4
CDR3 DNA: TGTGCCAGCAGTTTATCGCCGGGTTGGTCACCCCTCCACTTT
CDR3 protein: CASSLSPGWSPLHF

J gene: TRBJ2-7
D gene: TRBD2
clone size: once
V gene: TRBV4-3
CDR3 DNA: TGCGCCAGCAGCCAAGGACCGGGGACTAGCGGCTACGAGCAGTACTTC
CDR3 protein: CASSQGPGTSGYEQYF

J gene: TRBJ1-2
D gene: TRBD1
clone size: many
V gene: TRBV10-3
CDR3 DNA: TGTGCCATCAGGGGACAGGGTACGATGGGCGATGGCTACACCTTC
CDR3 protein: CAIRGQGTMGDGYTF

J gene: TRBJ1-4
D gene: -
clone size: -
V gene: TRBV12-3/TRBV12-4
CDR3 DNA: TGTGCCAGCGAGTTTCGGGAAAAACTGTTTTTT
CDR3 protein: CASEFREKLFF

J gene: TRBJ2-5
D gene: TRBD2
clone size: few
V gene: TRBV12-3/TRBV12-4
CDR3 DNA: TGTGCCAGCAGTCCCCGCGGGGGAGAGACCCAGTACTTC
CDR3 protein: CASSPRGGETQYF

J gene: TRBJ1-2
D gene: -
clone size: -
V gene: TRBV4-3
CDR3 DNA: TGCGCCAGCAGCAGGGGATACAACTATGGCTACACCTTC
CDR3 protein: CASSRGYNYGYTF

J gene: TRBJ2-7
D gene: -
clone size: few
V gene: TRBV4-1
CDR3 DNA: TGCGCCAGCAGCCAAGATCGACTTCCTCCGGGCGAGCAGTACTTC
CDR3 protein: CASSQDRLPPGEQYF

J gene: TRBJ1-1
D gene: -
clone size: -
V gene: TRBV12-3/TRBV12-4
CDR3 DNA: TGTGCCAGCAGTTTACAGTTGAACACTGAAGCTTTCTTT
CDR3 protein: CASSLQLNTEAFF

J gene: TRBJ2-1
D gene: TRBD2
clone size: many
V gene: TRBV7-2
CDR3 DNA: TGTGCCAGCAGCTTGACTAGCGACTCCTACAATGAGCAGTTCTTC
CDR3 protein: CASSLTSDSYNEQFF